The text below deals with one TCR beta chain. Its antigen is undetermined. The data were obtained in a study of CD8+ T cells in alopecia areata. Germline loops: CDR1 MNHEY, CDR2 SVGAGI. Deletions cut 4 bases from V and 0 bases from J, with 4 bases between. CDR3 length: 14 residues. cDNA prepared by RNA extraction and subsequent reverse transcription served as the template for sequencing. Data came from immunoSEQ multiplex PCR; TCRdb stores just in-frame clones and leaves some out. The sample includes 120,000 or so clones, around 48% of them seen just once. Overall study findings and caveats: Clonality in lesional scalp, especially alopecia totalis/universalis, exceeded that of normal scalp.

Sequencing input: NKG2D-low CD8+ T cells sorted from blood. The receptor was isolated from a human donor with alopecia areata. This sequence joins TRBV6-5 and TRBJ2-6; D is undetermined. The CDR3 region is CASSWSSGANVLTF. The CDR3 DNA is TGTGCCAGCAGTTGGAGCTCTGGGGCCAACGTCCTGACTTTC.